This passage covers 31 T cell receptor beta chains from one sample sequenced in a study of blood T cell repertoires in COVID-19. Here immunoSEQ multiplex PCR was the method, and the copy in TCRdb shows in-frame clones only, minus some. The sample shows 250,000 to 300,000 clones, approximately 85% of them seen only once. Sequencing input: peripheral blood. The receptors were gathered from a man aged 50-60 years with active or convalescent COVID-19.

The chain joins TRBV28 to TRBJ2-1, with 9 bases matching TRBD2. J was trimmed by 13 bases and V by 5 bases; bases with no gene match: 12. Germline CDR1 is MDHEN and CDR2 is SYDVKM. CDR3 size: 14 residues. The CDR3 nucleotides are TGTGCCAGCAGTCTTGGGACTAGCAGGGGGGTCCAGTTCTTC. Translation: CASSLGTSRGVQFF.

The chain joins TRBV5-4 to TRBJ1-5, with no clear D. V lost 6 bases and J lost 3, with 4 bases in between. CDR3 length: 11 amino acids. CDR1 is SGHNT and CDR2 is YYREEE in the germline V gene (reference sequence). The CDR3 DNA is TGTGCCAGCAAATACAATCAGCCCCAGCATTTT. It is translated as CASKYNQPQHF.

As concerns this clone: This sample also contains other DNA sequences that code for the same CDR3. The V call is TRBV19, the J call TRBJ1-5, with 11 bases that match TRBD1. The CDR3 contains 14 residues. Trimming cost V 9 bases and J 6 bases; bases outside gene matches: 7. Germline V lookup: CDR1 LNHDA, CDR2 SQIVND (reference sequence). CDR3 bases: TGTGCCAGCTCGGGGACAGGGGGTGGTCAGCCCCAGCATTTT. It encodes CASSGTGGGQPQHF.

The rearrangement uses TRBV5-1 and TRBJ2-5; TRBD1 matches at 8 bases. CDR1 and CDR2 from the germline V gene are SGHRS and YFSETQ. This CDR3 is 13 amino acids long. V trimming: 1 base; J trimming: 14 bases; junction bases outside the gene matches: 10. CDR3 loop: CASSLMDRESGYF. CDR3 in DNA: TGCGCCAGCAGCTTGATGGACAGGGAATCTGGTTACTTC.

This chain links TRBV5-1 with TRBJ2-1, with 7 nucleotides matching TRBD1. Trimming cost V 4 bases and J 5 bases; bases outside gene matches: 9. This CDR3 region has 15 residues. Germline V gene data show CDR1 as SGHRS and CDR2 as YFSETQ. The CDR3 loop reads CASSRDRVGDNEQFF. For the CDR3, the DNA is TGCGCCAGCAGCCGAGACAGGGTGGGGGACAATGAGCAGTTCTTC.

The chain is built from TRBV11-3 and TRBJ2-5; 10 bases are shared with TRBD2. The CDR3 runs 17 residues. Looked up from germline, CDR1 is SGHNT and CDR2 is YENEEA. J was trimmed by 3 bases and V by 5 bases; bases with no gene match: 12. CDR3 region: CASSPPGPSGRKETQYF. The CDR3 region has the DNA TGTGCCAGCAGCCCCCCGGGGCCTAGCGGGAGAAAAGAGACCCAGTACTTC.

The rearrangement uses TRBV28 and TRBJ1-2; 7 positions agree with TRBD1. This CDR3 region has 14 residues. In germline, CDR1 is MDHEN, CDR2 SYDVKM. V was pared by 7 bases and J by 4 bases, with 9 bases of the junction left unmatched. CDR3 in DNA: TGTGCCAGCAACAAAGCTGGACAGGTCTATGGCTACACCTTC. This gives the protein CASNKAGQVYGYTF.

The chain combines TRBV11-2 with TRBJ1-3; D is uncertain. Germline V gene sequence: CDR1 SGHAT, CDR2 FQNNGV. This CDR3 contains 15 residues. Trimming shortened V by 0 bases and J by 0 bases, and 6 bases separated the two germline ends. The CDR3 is CASSLEASSGNTIYF. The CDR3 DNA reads TGTGCCAGCAGCTTAGAGGCCAGCTCTGGAAACACCATATATTTT.

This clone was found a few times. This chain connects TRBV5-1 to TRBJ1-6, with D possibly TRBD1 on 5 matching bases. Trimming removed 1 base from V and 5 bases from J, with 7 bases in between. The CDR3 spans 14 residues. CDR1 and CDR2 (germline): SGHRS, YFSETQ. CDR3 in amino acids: CASSLTGDNSPLHF. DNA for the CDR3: TGCGCCAGCAGCTTGACGGGGGATAATTCACCCCTCCACTTT.

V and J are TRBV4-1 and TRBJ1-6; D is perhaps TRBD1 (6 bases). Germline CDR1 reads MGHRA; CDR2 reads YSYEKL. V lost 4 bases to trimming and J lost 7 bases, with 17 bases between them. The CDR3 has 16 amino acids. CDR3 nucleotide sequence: TGCGCCAGCAGCCTCCCGGGGGGCAGATTAAATTCACCCCTCCACTTT. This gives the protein CASSLPGGRLNSPLHF.

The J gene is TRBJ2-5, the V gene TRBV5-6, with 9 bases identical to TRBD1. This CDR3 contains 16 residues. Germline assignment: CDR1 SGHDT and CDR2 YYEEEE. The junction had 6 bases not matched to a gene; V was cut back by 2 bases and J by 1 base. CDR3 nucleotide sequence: TGTGCCAGCAGCTTCGCCGGGACAGGGTTCCAAGAGACCCAGTACTTC. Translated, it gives CASSFAGTGFQETQYF.

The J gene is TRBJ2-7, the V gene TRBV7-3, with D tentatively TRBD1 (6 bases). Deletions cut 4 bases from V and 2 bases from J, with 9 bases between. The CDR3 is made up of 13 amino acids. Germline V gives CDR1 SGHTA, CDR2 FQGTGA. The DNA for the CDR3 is TGTGCCAGCAGCTCAGGACAGACCTACGAGCAGTACTTC. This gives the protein CASSSGQTYEQYF.

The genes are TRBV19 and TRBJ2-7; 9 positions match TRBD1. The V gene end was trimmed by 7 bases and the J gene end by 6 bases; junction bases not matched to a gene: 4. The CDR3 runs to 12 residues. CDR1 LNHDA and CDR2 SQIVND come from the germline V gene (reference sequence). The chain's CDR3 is CASTGDRAEQYF. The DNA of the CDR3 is TGTGCCAGTACCGGGGACAGGGCCGAGCAGTACTTC.

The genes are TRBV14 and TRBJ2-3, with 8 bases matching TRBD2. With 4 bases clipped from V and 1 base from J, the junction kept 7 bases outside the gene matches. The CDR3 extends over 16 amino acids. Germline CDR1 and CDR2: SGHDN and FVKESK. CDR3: CASSRAGGGGTDTQYF. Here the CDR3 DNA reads TGTGCCAGCAGCCGGGCGGGAGGAGGGGGCACAGATACGCAGTATTTT.

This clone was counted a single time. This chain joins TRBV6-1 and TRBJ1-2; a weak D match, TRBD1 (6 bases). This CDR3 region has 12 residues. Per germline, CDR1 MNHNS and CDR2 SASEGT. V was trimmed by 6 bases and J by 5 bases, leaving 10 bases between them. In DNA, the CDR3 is TGTGCCAGCAGCAACAGGGAGTATGGCTACACCTTC. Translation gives CASSNREYGYTF.

The CDR3 is CASSKNEGWKETQYF. The CDR3 DNA reads TGTGCCAGCAGCAAAAACGAGGGTTGGAAAGAGACCCAGTACTTC. The chain is built from TRBV21-1 and TRBJ2-5; the D call in the table, TRBD2, was not verified against the DNA. TRBV21-1 is deemed a pseudogene. The CDR3 has 15 amino acids.

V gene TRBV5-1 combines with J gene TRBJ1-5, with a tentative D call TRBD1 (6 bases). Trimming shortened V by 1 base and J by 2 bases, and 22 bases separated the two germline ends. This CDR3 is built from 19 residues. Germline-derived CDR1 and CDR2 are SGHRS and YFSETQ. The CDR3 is CASSLMVGGQHYGNQPQHF. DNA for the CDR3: TGCGCCAGCAGCTTGATGGTTGGGGGACAACATTACGGCAATCAGCCCCAGCATTTT.

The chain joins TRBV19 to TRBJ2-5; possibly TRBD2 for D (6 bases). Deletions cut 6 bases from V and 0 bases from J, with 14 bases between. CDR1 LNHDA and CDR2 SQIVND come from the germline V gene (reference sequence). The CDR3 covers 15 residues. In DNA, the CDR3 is TGTGCCAGTAGCGGGGGTTTGGGGTACCAAGAGACCCAGTACTTC. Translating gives CASSGGLGYQETQYF.

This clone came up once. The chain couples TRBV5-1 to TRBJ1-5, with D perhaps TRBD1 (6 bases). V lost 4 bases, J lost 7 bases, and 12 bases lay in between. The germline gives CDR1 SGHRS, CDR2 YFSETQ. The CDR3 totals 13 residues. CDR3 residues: CASSPGGGQPQHF. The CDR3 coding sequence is TGCGCCAGCAGCCCTGGGGGCGGACAGCCCCAGCATTTT.

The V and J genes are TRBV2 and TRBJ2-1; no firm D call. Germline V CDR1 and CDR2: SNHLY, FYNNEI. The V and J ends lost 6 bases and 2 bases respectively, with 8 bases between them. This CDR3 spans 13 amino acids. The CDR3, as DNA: TGTGCCAGCAGCCCGGGTCCCTACAATGAGCAGTTCTTC. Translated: CASSPGPYNEQFF.

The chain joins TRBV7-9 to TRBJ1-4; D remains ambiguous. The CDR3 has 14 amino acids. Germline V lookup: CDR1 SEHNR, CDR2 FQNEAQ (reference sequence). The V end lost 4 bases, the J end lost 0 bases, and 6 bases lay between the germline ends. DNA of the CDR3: TGTGCCAGCAGCTGGGCCGCAACTAATGAAAAACTGTTTTTT. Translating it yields CASSWAATNEKLFF.

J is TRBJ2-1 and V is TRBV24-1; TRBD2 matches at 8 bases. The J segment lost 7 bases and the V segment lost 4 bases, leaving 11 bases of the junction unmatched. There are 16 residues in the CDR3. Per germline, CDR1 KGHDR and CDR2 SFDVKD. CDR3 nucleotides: TGTGCCACCAGTGACCTTCTCGGACTAGCCAGGAATGAGCAGTTCTTC. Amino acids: CATSDLLGLARNEQFF.

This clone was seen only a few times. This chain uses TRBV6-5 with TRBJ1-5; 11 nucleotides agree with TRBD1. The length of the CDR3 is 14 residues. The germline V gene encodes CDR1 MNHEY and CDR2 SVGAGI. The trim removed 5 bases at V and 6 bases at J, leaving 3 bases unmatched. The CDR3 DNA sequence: TGTGCCAGCAGTCGGACAGGGGGCGTTCAGCCCCAGCATTTT. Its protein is CASSRTGGVQPQHF.

CDR3: CATRLSRGSYEQYF. In nucleotides, the CDR3 is TGTGCCACCAGACTATCGAGAGGCTCCTACGAGCAGTACTTC. The V gene is TRBV15, the J gene TRBJ2-7; D is undetermined. This CDR3 is built from 14 residues. CDR1 and CDR2 (germline): LNHNV, YYDKDF (reference sequence). Trimming removed 6 bases from V and 0 bases from J, with 12 bases in between.

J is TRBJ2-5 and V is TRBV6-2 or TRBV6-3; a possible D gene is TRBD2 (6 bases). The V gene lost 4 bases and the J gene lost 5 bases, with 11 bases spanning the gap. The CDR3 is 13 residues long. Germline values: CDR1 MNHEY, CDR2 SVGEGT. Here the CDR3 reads CASSFGGRETQYF. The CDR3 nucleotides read TGTGCCAGCAGTTTCGGGGGACGGGAGACCCAGTACTTC.

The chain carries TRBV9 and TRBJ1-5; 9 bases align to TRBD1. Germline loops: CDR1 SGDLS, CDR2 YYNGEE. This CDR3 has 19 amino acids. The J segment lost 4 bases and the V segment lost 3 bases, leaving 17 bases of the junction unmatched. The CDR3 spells CASSALSPGQGRGNQPQHF. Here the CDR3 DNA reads TGTGCCAGCAGCGCACTCAGCCCGGGACAGGGCAGAGGAAATCAGCCCCAGCATTTT.

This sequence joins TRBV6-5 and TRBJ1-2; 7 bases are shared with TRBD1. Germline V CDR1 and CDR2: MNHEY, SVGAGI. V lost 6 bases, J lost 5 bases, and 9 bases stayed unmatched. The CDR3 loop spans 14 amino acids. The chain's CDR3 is CASSDRDRQYGYTF. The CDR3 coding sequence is TGTGCCAGCAGCGACAGGGACCGTCAATATGGCTACACCTTC.

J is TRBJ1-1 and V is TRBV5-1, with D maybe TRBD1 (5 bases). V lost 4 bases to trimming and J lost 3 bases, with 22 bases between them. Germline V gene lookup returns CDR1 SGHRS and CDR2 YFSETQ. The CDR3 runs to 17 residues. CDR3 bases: TGCGCCAGCAGCGGGAAAAGGGGCCGCGATTGGGACACTGAAGCTTTCTTT. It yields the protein CASSGKRGRDWDTEAFF.

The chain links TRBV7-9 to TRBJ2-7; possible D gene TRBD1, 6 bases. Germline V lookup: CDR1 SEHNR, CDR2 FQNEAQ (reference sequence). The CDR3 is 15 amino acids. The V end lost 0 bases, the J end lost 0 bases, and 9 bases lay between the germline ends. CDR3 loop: CASSLADSFSYEQYF. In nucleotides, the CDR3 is TGTGCCAGCAGCTTAGCGGACAGCTTCTCCTACGAGCAGTACTTC.

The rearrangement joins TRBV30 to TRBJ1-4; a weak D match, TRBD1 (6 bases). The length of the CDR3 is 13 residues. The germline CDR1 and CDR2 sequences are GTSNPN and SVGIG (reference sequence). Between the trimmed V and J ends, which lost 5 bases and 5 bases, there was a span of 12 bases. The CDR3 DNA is TGTGCCTGGGGTCCAGGGGAGAATGAAAAACTGTTTTTT. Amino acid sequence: CAWGPGENEKLFF.

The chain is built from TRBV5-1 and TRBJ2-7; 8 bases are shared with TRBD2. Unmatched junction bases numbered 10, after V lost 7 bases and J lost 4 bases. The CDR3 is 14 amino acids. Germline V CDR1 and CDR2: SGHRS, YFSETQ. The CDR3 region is CASSPASGGYEQYF. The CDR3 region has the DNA TGCGCCAGCTCACCTGCCAGCGGGGGATACGAGCAGTACTTC.